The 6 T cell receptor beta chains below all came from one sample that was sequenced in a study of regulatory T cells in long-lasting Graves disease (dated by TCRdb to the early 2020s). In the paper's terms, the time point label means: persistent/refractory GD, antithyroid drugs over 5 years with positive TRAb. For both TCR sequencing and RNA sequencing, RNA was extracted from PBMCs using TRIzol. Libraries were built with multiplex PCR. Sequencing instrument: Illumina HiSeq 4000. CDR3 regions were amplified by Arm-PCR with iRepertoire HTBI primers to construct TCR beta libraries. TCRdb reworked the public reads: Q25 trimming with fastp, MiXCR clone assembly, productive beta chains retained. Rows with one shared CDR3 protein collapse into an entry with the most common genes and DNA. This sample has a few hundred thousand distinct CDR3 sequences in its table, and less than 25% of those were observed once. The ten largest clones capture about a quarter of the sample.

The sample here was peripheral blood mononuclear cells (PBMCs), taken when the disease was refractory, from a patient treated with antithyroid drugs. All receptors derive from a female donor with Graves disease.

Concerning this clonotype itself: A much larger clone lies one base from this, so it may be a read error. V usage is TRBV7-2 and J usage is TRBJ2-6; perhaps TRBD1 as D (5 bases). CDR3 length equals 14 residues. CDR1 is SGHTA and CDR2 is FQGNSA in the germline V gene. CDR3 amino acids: CASSLETGANALTF. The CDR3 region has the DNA TGTGCCAGCAGCTTAGAGACTGGGGCCAACGCCCTGACTTTC.

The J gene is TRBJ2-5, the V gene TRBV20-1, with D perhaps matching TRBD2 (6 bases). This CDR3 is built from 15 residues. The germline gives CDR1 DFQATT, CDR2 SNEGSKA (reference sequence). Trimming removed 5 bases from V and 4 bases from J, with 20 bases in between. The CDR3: CSAPRRGALGETQYF. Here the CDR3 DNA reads TGCAGTGCTCCCAGGCGCGGGGCCCTGGGAGAGACCCAGTACTTC.

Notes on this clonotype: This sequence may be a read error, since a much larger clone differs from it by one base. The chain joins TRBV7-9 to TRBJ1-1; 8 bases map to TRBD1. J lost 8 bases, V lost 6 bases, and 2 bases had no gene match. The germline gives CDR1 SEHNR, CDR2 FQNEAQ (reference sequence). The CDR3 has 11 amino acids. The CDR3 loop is CASRQGDEAFF. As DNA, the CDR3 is TGTGCCAGCAGACAGGGGGACGAAGCTTTCTTT.

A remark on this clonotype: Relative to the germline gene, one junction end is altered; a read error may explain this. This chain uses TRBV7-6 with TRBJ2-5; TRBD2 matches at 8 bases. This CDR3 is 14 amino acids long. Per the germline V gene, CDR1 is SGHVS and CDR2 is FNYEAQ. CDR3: CASSEGLVQETQYF. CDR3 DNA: TGTGCTAGCAGCGAGGGACTAGTCCAAGAGACCCAGTACTTC.

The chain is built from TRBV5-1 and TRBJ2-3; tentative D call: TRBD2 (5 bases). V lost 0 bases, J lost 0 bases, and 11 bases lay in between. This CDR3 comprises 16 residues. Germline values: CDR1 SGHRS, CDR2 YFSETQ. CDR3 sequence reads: CASSLGTALSTDTQYF. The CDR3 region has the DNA TGCGCCAGCAGCTTGGGGACTGCTCTAAGCACAGATACGCAGTATTTT.

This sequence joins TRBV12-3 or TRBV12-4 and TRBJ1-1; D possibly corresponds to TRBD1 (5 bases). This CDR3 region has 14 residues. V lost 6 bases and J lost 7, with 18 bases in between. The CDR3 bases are TGTGCCAGCAGATTTCAGGGTACGGTGGATGAAGCTTTCTTT. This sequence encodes CASRFQGTVDEAFF.